This T cell receptor (beta chain) was captured in a study of cytomegalovirus exposure and HLA in healthy donors. Study-wide results and limits: There were under 200 TCR beta chains listed as cytomegalovirus-associated.

In this sample, this clone turned up once. Its antigen is unidentified. The sample contains more than one DNA sequence encoding this CDR3. The germline V and J ends were trimmed by 8 bases and 4 bases, with 9 bases remaining between them. This CDR3 has 12 amino acids. The V gene's germline CDR1 is LNHDA and CDR2 SQIVND (reference sequence). The table came from immunoSEQ multiplex PCR; TCRdb's copy has only in-frame clones and leaves some out. The sample lists roughly 64,000 clones, roughly 96% occurring once. The sequenced material came from PBMCs. This clonotype was obtained from a woman between 18 and 29 years old in good health and CMV-seropositive. The J gene is TRBJ1-5, the V gene TRBV19; D is possibly TRBD1 (6 bases). In nucleotides, the CDR3 is TGTGCCAGTCGGGACACAAATCAGCCCCAGCATTTT. It is translated as CASRDTNQPQHF.